This paragraph covers one T cell receptor beta chain sequence. As yet, its antigen is unknown. The CDR3 runs to 14 residues. The germline CDR1 and CDR2 sequences are GTSNPN and SVGIG (reference sequence). Trimming cost V 3 bases and J 7 bases, with 16 bases left between them. Repertoires were generated with immunoSEQ multiplex PCR, while TCRdb's copy carries only in-frame clones and drops some. Of about 19,000 clones listed, about 81% are singletons. This entry is derived from a study of somatic mutations in cytotoxic T cells in rheumatoid arthritis. About the study: Immediately following diagnosis and ahead of any treatment, patient blood (less than 31 ml EDTA) was drawn.

Study observations and caveats: There was no significant difference in CD8+ T-cell clonality between rheumatoid arthritis patients and age-matched healthy controls. CD8+ clonality increased with age in rheumatoid arthritis patients but not in healthy controls. Which antigens the expanded CD8+ clones targeted was unknown.

The J gene is TRBJ2-1, the V gene TRBV30; TRBD2 is a possible D gene (5 bases). This clonotype was sampled from an adult with rheumatoid arthritis. The material sequenced was CD8+ T cells sorted from blood. CDR3 in DNA: TGTGCCTGGAGCTACCCCGCCGGCGGGAATGAGCAGTTCTTC. The encoded protein is CAWSYPAGGNEQFF.